This T cell receptor beta chain was recorded in a study of T-cell reconstitution after alpha-beta-depleted transplantation in children. Trimming took 4 bases from V and 3 from J, leaving 20 bases between them. CDR3 length: 16 residues. CDR1 and CDR2 (germline): SGHDT, YYEEEE. In its sample, this clonotype was seen many times. Library preparation (for TCRbeta) was performed with unique molecular identifiers. TCRdb reprocessed the PCR reads with MiXCR, giving one entry per CDR3 protein. The table has about 400,000 distinct CDR3 sequences, 13% seen once. The origin of this receptor is a human donor who donated a stem cell graft to a child with Fanconi anemia. Sequences were derived from PBMCs, sampled from the stem cell graft. The chain couples TRBV5-6 to TRBJ2-7; D possibly corresponds to TRBD1 (6 bases). The CDR3 region is CASSRLSGTPNYEQYV. CDR3 nucleotide sequence: TGTGCCAGCAGCCGCCTCTCAGGGACACCAAACTACGAGCAGTACGTC.